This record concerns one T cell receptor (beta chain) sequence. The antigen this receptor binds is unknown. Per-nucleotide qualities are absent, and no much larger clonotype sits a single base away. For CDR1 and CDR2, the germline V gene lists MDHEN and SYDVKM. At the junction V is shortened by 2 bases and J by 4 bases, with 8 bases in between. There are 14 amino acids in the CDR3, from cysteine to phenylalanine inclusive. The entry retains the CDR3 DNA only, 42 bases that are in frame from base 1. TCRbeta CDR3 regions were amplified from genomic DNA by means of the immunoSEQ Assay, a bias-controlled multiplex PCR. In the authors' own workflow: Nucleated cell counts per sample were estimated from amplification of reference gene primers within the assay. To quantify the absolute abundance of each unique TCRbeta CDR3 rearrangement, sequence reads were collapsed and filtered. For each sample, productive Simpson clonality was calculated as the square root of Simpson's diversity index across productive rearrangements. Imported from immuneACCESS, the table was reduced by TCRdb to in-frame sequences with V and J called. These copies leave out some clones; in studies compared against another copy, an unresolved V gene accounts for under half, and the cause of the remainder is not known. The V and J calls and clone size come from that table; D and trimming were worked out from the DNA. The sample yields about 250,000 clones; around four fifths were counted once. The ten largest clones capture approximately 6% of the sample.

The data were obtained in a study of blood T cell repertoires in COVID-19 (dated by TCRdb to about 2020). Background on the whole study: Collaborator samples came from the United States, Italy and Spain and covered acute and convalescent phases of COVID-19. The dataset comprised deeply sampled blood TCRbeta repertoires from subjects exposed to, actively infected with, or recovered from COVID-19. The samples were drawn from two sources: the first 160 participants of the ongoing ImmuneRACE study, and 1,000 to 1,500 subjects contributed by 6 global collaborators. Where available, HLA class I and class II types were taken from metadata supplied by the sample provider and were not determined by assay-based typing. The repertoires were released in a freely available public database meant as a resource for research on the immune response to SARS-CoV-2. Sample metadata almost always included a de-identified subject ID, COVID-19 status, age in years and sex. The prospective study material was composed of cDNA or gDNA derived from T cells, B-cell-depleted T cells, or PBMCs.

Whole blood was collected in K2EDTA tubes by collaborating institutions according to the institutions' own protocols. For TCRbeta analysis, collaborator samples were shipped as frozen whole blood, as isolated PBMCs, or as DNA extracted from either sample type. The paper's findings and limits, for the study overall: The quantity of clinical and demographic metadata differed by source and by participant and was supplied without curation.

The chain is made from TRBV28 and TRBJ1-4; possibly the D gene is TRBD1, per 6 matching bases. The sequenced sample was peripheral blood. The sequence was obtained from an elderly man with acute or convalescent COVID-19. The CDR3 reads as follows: CASSLQGINEKLFF. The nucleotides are TGTGCCAGCAGTTTACAGGGGATTAATGAAAAACTGTTTTTT.